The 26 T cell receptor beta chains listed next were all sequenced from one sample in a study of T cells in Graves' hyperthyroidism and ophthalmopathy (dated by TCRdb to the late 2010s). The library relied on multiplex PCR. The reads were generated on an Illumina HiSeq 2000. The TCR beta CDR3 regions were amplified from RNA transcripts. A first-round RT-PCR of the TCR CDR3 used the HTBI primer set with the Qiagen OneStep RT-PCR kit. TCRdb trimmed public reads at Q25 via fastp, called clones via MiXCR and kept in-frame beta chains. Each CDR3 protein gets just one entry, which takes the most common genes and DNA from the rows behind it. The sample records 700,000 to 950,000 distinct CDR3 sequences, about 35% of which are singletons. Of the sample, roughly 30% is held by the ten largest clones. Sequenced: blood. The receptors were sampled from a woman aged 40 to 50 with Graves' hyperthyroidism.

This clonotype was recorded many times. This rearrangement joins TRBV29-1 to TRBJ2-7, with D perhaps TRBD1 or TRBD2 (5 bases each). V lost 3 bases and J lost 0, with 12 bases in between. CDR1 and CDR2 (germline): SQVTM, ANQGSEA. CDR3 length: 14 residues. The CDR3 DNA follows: TGCAGCGTTGAGCAGGGAGATGGCTCCTACGAGCAGTACTTC. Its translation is CSVEQGDGSYEQYF.

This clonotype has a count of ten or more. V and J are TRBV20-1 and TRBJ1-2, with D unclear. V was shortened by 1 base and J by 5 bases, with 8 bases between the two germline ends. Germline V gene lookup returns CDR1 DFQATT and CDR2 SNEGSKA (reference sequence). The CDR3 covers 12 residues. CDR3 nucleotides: TGCAGTGCTAGAGCGGGCACATATGGCTACACCTTC. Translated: CSARAGTYGYTF.

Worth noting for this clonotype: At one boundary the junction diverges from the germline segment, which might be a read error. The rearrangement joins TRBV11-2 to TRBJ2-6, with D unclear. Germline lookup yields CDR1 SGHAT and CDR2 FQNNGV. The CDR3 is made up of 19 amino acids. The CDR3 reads CASSQDFVVHTSGANVLTF. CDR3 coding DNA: TGCGCCAGCAGCCAAGATTTTGTCGTTCACACCTCTGGGGCCAACGTCCTGACTTTC.

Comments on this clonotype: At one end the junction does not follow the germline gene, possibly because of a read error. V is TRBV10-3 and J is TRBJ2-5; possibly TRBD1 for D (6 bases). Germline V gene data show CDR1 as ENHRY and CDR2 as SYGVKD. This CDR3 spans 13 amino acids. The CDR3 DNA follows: TGTGCCAGCAGCGCCTGGGGACAAGAGGCCCAGTACTTC. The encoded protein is CASSAWGQEAQYF.

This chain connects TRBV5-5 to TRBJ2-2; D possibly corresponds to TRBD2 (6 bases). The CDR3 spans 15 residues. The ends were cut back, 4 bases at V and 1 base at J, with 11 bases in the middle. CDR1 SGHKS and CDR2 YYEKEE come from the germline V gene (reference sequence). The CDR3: CASSPGSGNTGELFF. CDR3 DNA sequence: TGTGCCAGCAGCCCTGGTAGCGGGAACACCGGGGAGCTGTTTTTT.

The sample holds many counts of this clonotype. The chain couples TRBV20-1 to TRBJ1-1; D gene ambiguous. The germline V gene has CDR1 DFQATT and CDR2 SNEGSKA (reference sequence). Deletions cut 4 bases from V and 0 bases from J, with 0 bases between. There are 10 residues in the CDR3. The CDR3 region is CSAMNTEAFF. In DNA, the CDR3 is TGCAGTGCTATGAACACTGAAGCTTTCTTT.

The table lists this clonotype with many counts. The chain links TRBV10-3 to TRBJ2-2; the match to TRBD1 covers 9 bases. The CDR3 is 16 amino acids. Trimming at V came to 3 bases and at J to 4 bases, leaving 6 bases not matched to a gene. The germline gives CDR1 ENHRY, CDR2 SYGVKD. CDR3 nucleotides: TGTGCCATCAGTGACCAGGGACAGGGTATCACCGGGGAGCTGTTTTTT. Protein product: CAISDQGQGITGELFF.

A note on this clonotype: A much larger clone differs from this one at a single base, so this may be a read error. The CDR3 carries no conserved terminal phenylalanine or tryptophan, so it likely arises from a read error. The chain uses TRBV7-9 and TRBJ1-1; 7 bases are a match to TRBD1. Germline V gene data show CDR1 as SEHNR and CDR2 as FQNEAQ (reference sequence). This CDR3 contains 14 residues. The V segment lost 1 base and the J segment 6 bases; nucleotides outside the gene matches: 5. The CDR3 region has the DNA TGTGCCAGCAGCTTAGGGACAGGACGGGCTGAAGCTTTCCTT. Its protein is CASSLGTGRAEAFL.

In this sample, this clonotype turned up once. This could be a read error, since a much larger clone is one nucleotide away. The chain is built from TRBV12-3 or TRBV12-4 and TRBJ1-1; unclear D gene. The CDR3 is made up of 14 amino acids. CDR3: CTSSLGAADTEAFF. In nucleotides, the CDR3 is TGTACCAGCAGCCTAGGAGCGGCAGACACTGAAGCTTTCTTT.

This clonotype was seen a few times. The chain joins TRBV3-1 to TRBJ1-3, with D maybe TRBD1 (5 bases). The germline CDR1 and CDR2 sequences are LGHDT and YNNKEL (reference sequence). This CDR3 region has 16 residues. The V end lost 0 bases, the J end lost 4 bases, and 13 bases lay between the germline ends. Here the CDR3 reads CASSQDYGTGGNTIYF. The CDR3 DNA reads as TGTGCCAGCAGCCAAGATTATGGGACTGGAGGAAACACCATATATTTT.

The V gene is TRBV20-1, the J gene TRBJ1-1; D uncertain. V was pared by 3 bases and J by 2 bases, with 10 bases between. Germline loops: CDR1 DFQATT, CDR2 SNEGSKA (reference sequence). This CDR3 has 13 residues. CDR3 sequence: CSASTPTNTEAFF. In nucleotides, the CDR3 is TGCAGTGCTAGTACACCTACTAACACTGAAGCTTTCTTT.

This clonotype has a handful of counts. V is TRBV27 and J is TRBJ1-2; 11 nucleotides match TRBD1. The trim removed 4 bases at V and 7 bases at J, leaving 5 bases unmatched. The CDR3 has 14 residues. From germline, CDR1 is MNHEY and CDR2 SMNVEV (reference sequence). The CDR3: CASSSGTGGGGYTF. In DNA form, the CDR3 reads TGTGCCAGCAGTTCCGGGACAGGGGGAGGTGGCTACACCTTC.

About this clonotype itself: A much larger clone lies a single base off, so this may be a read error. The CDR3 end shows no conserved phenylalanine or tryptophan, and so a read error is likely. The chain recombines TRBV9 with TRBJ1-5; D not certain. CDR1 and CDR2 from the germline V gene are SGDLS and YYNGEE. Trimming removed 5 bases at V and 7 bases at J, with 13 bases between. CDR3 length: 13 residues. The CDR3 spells CASSFQEGQPQHL. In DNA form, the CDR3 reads TGTGCCAGCAGTTTCCAAGAGGGCCAGCCCCAGCATCTT.

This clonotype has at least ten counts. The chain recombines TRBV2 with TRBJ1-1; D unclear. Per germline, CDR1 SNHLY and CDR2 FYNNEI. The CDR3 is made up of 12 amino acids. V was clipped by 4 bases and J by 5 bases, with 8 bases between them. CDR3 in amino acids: CASSVRETEAFF. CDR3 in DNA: TGTGCCAGCAGTGTTCGAGAAACTGAAGCTTTCTTT.

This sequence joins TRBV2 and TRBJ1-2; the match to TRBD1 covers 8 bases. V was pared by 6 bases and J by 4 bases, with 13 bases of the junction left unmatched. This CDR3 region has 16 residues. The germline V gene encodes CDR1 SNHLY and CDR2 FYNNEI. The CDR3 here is CASRAGQGLTLYGYTF. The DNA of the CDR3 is TGTGCCAGCAGGGCCGGACAGGGCCTCACCCTCTATGGCTACACCTTC.

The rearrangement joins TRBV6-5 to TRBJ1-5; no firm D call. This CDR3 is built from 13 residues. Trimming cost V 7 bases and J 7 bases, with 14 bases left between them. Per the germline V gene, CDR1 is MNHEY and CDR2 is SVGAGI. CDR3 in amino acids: CASTPVTGQPQHF. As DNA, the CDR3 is TGTGCCAGCACGCCGGTTACCGGGCAGCCCCAGCATTTT.

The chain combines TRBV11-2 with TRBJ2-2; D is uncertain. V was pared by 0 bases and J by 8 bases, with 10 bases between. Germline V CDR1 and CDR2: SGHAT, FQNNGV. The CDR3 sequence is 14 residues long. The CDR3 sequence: CASSLDHGSGELFF. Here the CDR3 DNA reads TGTGCCAGCAGCTTAGATCATGGGTCGGGGGAGCTGTTTTTT.

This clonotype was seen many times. The CDR3 here is CASTWSRSGNTIYF. Written as DNA, the CDR3 is TGTGCCAGCACCTGGAGCCGCTCTGGAAACACCATATATTTT. The rearrangement uses TRBV5-6 and TRBJ1-3; D call uncertain. The CDR3 consists of 14 residues. The V gene lost 6 bases and the J gene lost 0 bases, with 10 bases spanning the gap. CDR1 is SGHDT, CDR2 YYEEEE, per germline.

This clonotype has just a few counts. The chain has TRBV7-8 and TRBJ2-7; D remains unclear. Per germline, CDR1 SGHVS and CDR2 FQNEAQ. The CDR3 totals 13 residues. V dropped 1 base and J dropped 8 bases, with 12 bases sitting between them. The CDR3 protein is CASSLESRTQQYF. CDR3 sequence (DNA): TGTGCCAGCAGCTTAGAATCGAGAACCCAGCAGTACTTC.

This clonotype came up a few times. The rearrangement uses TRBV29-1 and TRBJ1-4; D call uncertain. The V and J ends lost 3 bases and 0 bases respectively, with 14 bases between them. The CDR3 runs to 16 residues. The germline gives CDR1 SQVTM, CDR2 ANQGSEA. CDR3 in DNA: TGCAGCGTTGACGACGGGCTTAATGCAACTAATGAAAAACTGTTTTTT. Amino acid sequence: CSVDDGLNATNEKLFF.

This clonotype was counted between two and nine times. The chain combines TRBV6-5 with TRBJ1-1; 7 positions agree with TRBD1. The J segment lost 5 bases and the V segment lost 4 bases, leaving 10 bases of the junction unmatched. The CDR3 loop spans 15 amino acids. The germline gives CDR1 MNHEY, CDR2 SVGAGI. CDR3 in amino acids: CASSSLRDRHTEAFF. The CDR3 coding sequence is TGTGCCAGCAGTTCTCTCCGGGACAGACATACTGAAGCTTTCTTT.

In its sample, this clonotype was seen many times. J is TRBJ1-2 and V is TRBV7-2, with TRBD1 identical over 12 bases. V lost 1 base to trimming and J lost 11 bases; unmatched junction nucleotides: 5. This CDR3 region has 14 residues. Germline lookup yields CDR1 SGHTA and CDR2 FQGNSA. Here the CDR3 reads CASSLGRDRGRYTF. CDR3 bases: TGTGCCAGCAGCTTAGGGAGGGACAGGGGGCGGTACACCTTC. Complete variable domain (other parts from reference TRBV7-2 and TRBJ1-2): GAGVSQSPSNKVTEKGKDVELRCDPISGHTALYWYRQSLGQGLEFLIYFQGNSAPDKSGLPSDRFSAERTGGSVSTLTIQRTQQEDSAVYLCASSLGRDRGRYTFGSGTRLTVV.

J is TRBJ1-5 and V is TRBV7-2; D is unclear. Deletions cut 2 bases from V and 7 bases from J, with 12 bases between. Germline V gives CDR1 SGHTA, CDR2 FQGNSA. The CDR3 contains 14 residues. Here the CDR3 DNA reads TGTGCCAGCAGCTTAAACGCCCATTTGCAGCCCCAGCATTTT. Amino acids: CASSLNAHLQPQHF.

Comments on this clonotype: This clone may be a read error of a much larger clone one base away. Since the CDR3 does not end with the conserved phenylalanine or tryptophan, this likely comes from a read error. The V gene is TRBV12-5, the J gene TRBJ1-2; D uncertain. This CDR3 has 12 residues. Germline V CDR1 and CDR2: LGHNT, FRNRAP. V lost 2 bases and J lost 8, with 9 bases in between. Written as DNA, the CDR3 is TGTGCTAGTGGTTTGCTTCTGGGGGGCTACACCATC. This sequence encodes CASGLLLGGYTI.

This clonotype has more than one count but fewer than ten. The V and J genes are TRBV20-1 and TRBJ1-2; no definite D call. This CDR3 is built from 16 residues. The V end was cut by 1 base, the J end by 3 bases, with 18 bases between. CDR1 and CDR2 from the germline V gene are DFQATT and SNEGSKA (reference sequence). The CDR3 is CSARGWLEGSDYGYTF. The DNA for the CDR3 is TGCAGTGCTAGAGGGTGGCTCGAAGGCTCTGACTATGGCTACACCTTC.

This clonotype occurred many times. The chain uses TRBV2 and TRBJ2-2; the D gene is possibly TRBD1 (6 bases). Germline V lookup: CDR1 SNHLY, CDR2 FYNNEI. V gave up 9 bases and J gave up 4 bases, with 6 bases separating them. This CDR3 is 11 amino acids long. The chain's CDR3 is CARGGTGELFF. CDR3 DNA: TGTGCCAGAGGGGGCACCGGGGAGCTGTTTTTT. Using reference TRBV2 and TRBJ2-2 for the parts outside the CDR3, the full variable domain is EPEVTQTPSHQVTQMGQEVILRCVPISNHLYFYWYRQILGQKVEFLVSFYNNEISEKSEIFDDQFSVERPDGSNFTLKIRSTKLEDSAMYFCARGGTGELFFGEGSRLTVL.